These 32 T cell receptor beta chains share one sample of origin, sequenced in a study of CD8 T cells in ankylosing spondylitis. From the 5' RACE reads, TCRdb called clonotypes with MiXCR, one entry per CDR3 protein. The sample records 200,000 to 250,000 distinct CDR3 sequences, roughly a tenth being singletons. The material sequenced was blood, either unsorted or a sorted T cell fraction (not recorded which). The receptors were sampled from a male donor with ankylosing spondylitis or in good health (not recorded which).

This clonotype was picked up many times. This chain links TRBV15 with TRBJ2-7; 8 bases line up with TRBD1. In germline, CDR1 is LNHNV, CDR2 YYDKDF (reference sequence). The CDR3 runs to 16 residues. V shed 1 base, J shed 4 bases, and the junction held 9 bases outside the gene matches. The CDR3 here is CATSRAVSGGRYEQYF. The CDR3 nucleotides are TGTGCCACCAGCAGAGCGGTTTCAGGGGGCAGGTACGAGCAGTACTTC.

This clonotype was seen many times. At one end the junction does not follow the germline gene, possibly because of a read error. CDR3 DNA: TGCAGCGTTGAACCCACAGGCTCCCACGAGCAGTACTTC. It yields the protein CSVEPTGSHEQYF. This rearrangement joins TRBV29-1 to TRBJ2-7; D is perhaps TRBD1 (5 bases). This CDR3 spans 13 amino acids. Germline V CDR1 and CDR2: SQVTM, ANQGSEA.

This clonotype was seen a handful of times. CDR3 region: CASTSAGARSTEAFF. The CDR3 region has the DNA TGTGCCAGCACCTCGGCCGGGGCCCGGAGCACTGAAGCTTTCTTT. The chain recombines TRBV28 with TRBJ1-1; possible D gene TRBD1, 5 bases. V lost 7 bases, J lost 4 bases, and 19 bases lay in between. This CDR3 region has 15 residues. Germline values: CDR1 MDHEN, CDR2 SYDVKM. The entire variable domain, with the rest obtained from reference TRBV28 and TRBJ1-1, is as follows: DVKVTQSSRYLVKRTGEKVFLECVQDMDHENMFWYRQDPGLGLRLIYFSYDVKMKEKGDIPEGYSVSREKKERFSLILESASTNQTSMYLCASTSAGARSTEAFFGQGTRLTVV.

This clonotype was detected many times. The genes are TRBV10-3 and TRBJ2-7; D is unresolved. CDR1 is ENHRY and CDR2 is SYGVKD in the germline V gene. The CDR3 is made up of 13 amino acids. V was cut by 9 bases and J by 1 base, with 13 bases left in between. Here the CDR3 reads CAMQSQFSYEQYF. CDR3 in DNA: TGTGCCATGCAAAGTCAGTTTTCCTACGAGCAGTACTTC.

This clonotype was counted between two and nine times. V gene TRBV3-1 combines with J gene TRBJ2-1, with TRBD2 matching 8 bases. The V and J ends lost 0 bases and 13 bases, in that order; junction bases with no gene match: 11. Germline V gene data show CDR1 as LGHDT and CDR2 as YNNKEL (reference sequence). The CDR3 loop spans 15 amino acids. The CDR3 loop is CASSQDYGGAVRQFF. The CDR3 region has the DNA TGTGCCAGCAGCCAAGATTACGGGGGGGCCGTACGACAGTTCTTC.

The rearrangement links TRBV28 to TRBJ1-4, with a possible D match to TRBD1 (5 bases). Germline V CDR1 and CDR2: MDHEN, SYDVKM. V was trimmed by 4 bases and J by 6 bases, leaving 15 bases between them. The CDR3 is 15 amino acids. Written as DNA, the CDR3 is TGTGCCAGCAGTTCCACACTGAGGGGATATGAAAAACTGTTTTTT. Protein product: CASSSTLRGYEKLFF.

As concerns this clonotype: This may arise from a read error, as a much more abundant clone is one base away. The CDR3: CATHRPDGYEQHF. CDR3 nucleotide sequence: TGTGCCACCCATAGGCCGGACGGGTACGAGCAGCACTTC. The chain carries TRBV25-1 and TRBJ2-7; unclear D gene. Germline V gene data show CDR1 as MGHDK and CDR2 as SYGVNS. The CDR3 has 13 amino acids.

This chain joins TRBV5-1 and TRBJ2-4; D uncertain. The CDR3 covers 14 residues. Trimming took off 0 bases at V and 3 bases at J, with 7 bases between the two ends. CDR1 is SGHRS, CDR2 YFSETQ, per germline. The CDR3 region has the DNA TGCGCCAGCAGCTTGGCGGGCAGCAAAAACATTCAGTACTTC. It encodes CASSLAGSKNIQYF.

This clonotype has at least ten counts. This chain uses TRBV7-8 with TRBJ1-2, with D possibly TRBD1 on 6 matching bases. The CDR3 sequence is 14 residues long. V was clipped by 6 bases and J by 5 bases, with 16 bases between them. CDR1 is SGHVS, CDR2 FQNEAQ, per germline. CDR3 residues: CASRLQGSQYGYTF. The DNA for the CDR3 is TGTGCCAGCAGGCTACAGGGTTCGCAGTATGGCTACACCTTC.

This clonotype was picked up many times. The chain is built from TRBV25-1 and TRBJ2-1; 11 nucleotides align to TRBD2. The ends lost 4 bases at V and 2 bases at J; junction bases unmatched: 4. The V gene's germline CDR1 is MGHDK and CDR2 SYGVNS. The CDR3 is 16 residues long. The CDR3 is CASSGSSGGPYNEQFF. The DNA for the CDR3 is TGTGCCAGCAGTGGGTCTAGCGGGGGGCCCTACAATGAGCAGTTCTTC.

V gene TRBV7-6 combines with J gene TRBJ2-4; 13 bases map to TRBD2. CDR1 and CDR2 (germline): SGHVS, FNYEAQ. The CDR3 is made up of 18 amino acids. With V trimmed by 4 bases and J by 1 base, 7 bases remained unmatched. CDR3 coding DNA: TGTGCCAGCAGCTCCGGGACTAGCGGGACCTCGGCCAAAAACATTCAGTACTTC. This gives the protein CASSSGTSGTSAKNIQYF.

This clonotype has just a few counts. The chain has TRBV3-1 and TRBJ2-2, with D tentatively TRBD2 (6 bases). Trimming removed 10 bases at V and 6 bases at J, with 15 bases between. The CDR3 has 13 residues. The germline CDR1 and CDR2 sequences are LGHDT and YNNKEL (reference sequence). CDR3 sequence: CATRSGEAGELFF. Here the CDR3 DNA reads TGTGCCACACGGTCGGGGGAAGCCGGGGAGCTGTTTTTT.

This clonotype appeared many times. The chain uses TRBV10-3 and TRBJ1-3; a possible D gene is TRBD1 (6 bases). The CDR3 loop spans 14 amino acids. Germline V gene sequence: CDR1 ENHRY, CDR2 SYGVKD. Between the trimmed V and J ends, which lost 6 bases and 9 bases, there was a span of 18 bases. CDR3 nucleotides: TGTGCCATCAGCGCCGTGGACAGCCGCGGCACCATATATTTT. It yields the protein CAISAVDSRGTIYF.

The rearrangement joins TRBV28 to TRBJ1-2; the D is unclear. The V gene lost 2 bases and the J gene lost 7 bases, with 14 bases spanning the gap. The CDR3 loop spans 14 amino acids. Germline CDR1 is MDHEN and CDR2 is SYDVKM. CDR3 residues: CASSLDKGKSGYTF. The CDR3 DNA reads as TGTGCCAGCAGTTTAGATAAGGGAAAGAGTGGCTACACCTTC.

The rearrangement links TRBV11-2 to TRBJ2-1; weak D call: TRBD2 (6 bases). Trimming pared 1 base from V and 9 bases from J, leaving 10 bases between. Germline values: CDR1 SGHAT, CDR2 FQNNGV. The CDR3 runs to 13 residues. The CDR3 nucleotides read TGTGCCAGCAGCTTAGGGTCCGGGGGTGAGCAGTTCTTC. Residues: CASSLGSGGEQFF.

This clonotype has ten or more counts. The chain combines TRBV7-3 with TRBJ2-1, with 7 bases lining up with TRBD2. CDR1 and CDR2 from the germline V gene are SGHTA and FQGTGA. CDR3 length: 16 amino acids. V shed 1 base, J shed 2 bases, and the junction held 5 bases outside the gene matches. The CDR3 DNA follows: TGTGCCAGCAGCTTAATGGGCGGGAGTACCTACAATGAGCAGTTCTTC. Translated, it gives CASSLMGGSTYNEQFF.

This clonotype was observed at least ten times. This chain links TRBV5-1 with TRBJ2-7; D may correspond to TRBD1 or TRBD2 (5 bases each). The CDR3 covers 14 residues. Trimming cost V 3 bases and J 0 bases, with 10 bases left between them. Germline V CDR1 and CDR2: SGHRS, YFSETQ. CDR3 coding DNA: TGCGCCAGCAGCTCCTGGGGGTCCTCCTACGAGCAGTACTTC. It translates to CASSSWGSSYEQYF.

This clonotype was observed many times. This chain uses TRBV15 with TRBJ1-1, with 10 bases lining up with TRBD1. This CDR3 comprises 16 residues. Germline assignment: CDR1 LNHNV and CDR2 YYDKDF (reference sequence). The V and J ends lost 4 bases and 1 base, in that order; junction bases with no gene match: 6. For the CDR3, the DNA is TGTGCCACCAGCAAATCCCGGACAGGGGGGAACACTGAAGCTTTCTTT. It codes for CATSKSRTGGNTEAFF.

At least ten counts were recorded for this clonotype. DNA for the CDR3: TGTGCCAGCAGCCTCACAGGGATCGGTCAGTTCTTC. Protein product: CASSLTGIGQFF. The chain recombines TRBV12-3 or TRBV12-4 with TRBJ2-1, with a tentative D call TRBD1 (6 bases). Trimming removed 6 bases from V and 13 bases from J, with 16 bases in between. CDR3 length: 12 residues.

As for this clonotype: A much larger clone is a single base away; this may be a read error. The CDR3 nucleotides read TGCAGTGCTCTTGGGGCAGAAACTTTCTTT. Amino acid sequence: CSALGAETFF. This sequence joins TRBV20-1 and TRBJ1-1, with D possibly TRBD1 on 5 matching bases. CDR1 is DFQATT and CDR2 is SNEGSKA in the germline V gene (reference sequence). Trimming took 5 bases from V and 12 from J, leaving 13 bases between them. CDR3 length: 10 amino acids.

This clonotype has a handful of counts. V is TRBV5-1 and J is TRBJ2-5; D is unclear. The CDR3 contains 15 residues. Germline CDR1 is SGHRS and CDR2 is YFSETQ. V lost 1 base and J 6 bases, leaving 16 bases between the germline ends. The CDR3 region is CASSLYRAPTQTQYF. The CDR3 bases are TGCGCCAGCAGCTTGTACCGAGCACCTACGCAGACCCAGTACTTC.

There are many counts of this clonotype. This chain connects TRBV20-1 to TRBJ1-2; TRBD1 matches 7 bases. J lost 5 bases, V lost 8 bases, and 11 bases had no gene match. The CDR3 length is 13 residues. Germline lookup yields CDR1 DFQATT and CDR2 SNEGSKA (reference sequence). CDR3: CSSYGQEGYGYTF. The CDR3 nucleotides are TGCAGTTCCTATGGACAGGAGGGGTATGGCTACACCTTC.

CDR3 residues: CASLPETGANYGYTF. The DNA of the CDR3 is TGCGCCAGCCTCCCCGAAACAGGAGCTAACTATGGCTACACCTTC. The rearrangement uses TRBV5-1 and TRBJ1-2, with D possibly being TRBD1 (5 bases). The length of the CDR3 is 15 residues. Trimming left V 7 bases short and J 0 bases short, with 16 bases between. Germline assignment: CDR1 SGHRS and CDR2 YFSETQ.

This clonotype occurred many times. This chain joins TRBV5-1 and TRBJ1-1; a possible D gene is TRBD1 (6 bases). The V end was cut by 6 bases, the J end by 0 bases, with 9 bases between. CDR1 is SGHRS and CDR2 is YFSETQ in the germline V gene. This CDR3 has 13 residues. CDR3 region: CASKGHLNTEAFF. The CDR3 DNA reads as TGCGCCAGCAAGGGACACTTGAACACTGAAGCTTTCTTT.

This clonotype was counted at least ten times. The chain links TRBV29-1 to TRBJ2-6; D may be TRBD2 (5 bases). The CDR3 contains 15 residues. The V gene's germline CDR1 is SQVTM and CDR2 ANQGSEA. The CDR3 DNA reads TGCAGTGCTATCAGACGGGACTCTGGGGCCAACGTCCTGACTTTC. This translates into CSAIRRDSGANVLTF.

This rearrangement joins TRBV12-3 or TRBV12-4 to TRBJ1-5; no firm D call. Trimming took off 5 bases at V and 4 bases at J, with 9 bases between the two ends. CDR3 length: 13 amino acids. The CDR3 sequence: CASSQAGNQPQHF. The CDR3 DNA sequence: TGTGCCAGCAGTCAAGCCGGAAATCAGCCCCAGCATTTT.

This clonotype was found many times. J is TRBJ2-5 and V is TRBV7-6, with D possibly being TRBD1 or TRBD2 (6 bases each). V lost 5 bases and J lost 4, with 11 bases in between. CDR3 size: 13 residues. From germline, CDR1 is SGHVS and CDR2 FNYEAQ. CDR3 amino acids: CASSKGGRETQYF. CDR3 nucleotide sequence: TGTGCCAGCAGCAAGGGGGGCCGAGAGACCCAGTACTTC.

The chain links TRBV28 to TRBJ2-7; no firm D call. Germline V gene data show CDR1 as MDHEN and CDR2 as SYDVKM. V lost 3 bases and J lost 5, with 5 bases in between. The CDR3 sequence is 11 residues long. The CDR3 DNA is TGTGCCAGCAGTTTGAGCAACGAGCAGTACTTC. Amino acids: CASSLSNEQYF.

This clonotype has only a few counts. The chain recombines TRBV6-5 with TRBJ1-1; D not resolved. The germline V gene encodes CDR1 MNHEY and CDR2 SVGAGI. The CDR3 loop spans 14 amino acids. V lost 2 bases and J lost 5, with 12 bases in between. The CDR3 DNA reads TGTGCCAGCAGTTACGATCGAACGAGGACTGAAGCTTTCTTT. Residues: CASSYDRTRTEAFF.

In its sample, this clonotype was seen many times. The gene calls are TRBV25-1 and TRBJ1-2; no definite D call. CDR3 length: 13 residues. The germline V gene encodes CDR1 MGHDK and CDR2 SYGVNS. Trimming took 1 base from V and 8 from J, leaving 11 bases between them. CDR3 in amino acids: CASSESVGRGYTF. The CDR3 DNA sequence: TGTGCCAGCAGTGAATCCGTCGGCAGGGGCTACACCTTC.

This clonotype occurred a few times. The V call is TRBV25-1, the J call TRBJ2-5, with a weak D call TRBD1 (5 bases). Germline CDR1 MGHDK, CDR2 SYGVNS. The germline V and J ends were trimmed by 3 bases and 1 base, with 12 bases remaining between them. CDR3 length equals 15 residues. CDR3 sequence (DNA): TGTGCCAGCAGTGAGAACGGCAGGGCCCAAGAGACCCAGTACTTC. Residues: CASSENGRAQETQYF. The full variable domain, with the rest looked up from reference TRBV25-1 and TRBJ2-5, is EADIYQTPRYLVIGTGKKITLECSQTMGHDKMYWYQQDPGMELHLIHYSYGVNSTEKGDLSSESTVSRIRTEHFPLTLESARPSHTSQYLCASSENGRAQETQYFGPGTRLLVL.

This clonotype has at least ten counts. The V and J genes are TRBV24-1 and TRBJ1-4; 7 bases agree with TRBD1. CDR1 and CDR2 (germline): KGHDR, SFDVKD. The CDR3 contains 17 residues. V was pared by 4 bases and J by 0 bases, with 7 bases of the junction left unmatched. The CDR3 DNA sequence: TGTGCCACCAGTGACCAAGTCAGGGGGGCAACTAATGAAAAACTGTTTTTT. Its protein is CATSDQVRGATNEKLFF.